The 9 T cell receptor beta chains reported below all come from one sample, sequenced in a study of cytomegalovirus exposure and HLA in healthy donors. The PCR used 60 Vbeta and 13 Jbeta primers. Only in-frame clones appear in the TCRdb table, and some are missing; sequencing was by immunoSEQ multiplex PCR. The sample lists around 160,000 clones; 77% were seen once. Input material: PBMCs. These receptors all stem from a male donor in good health and CMV-seropositive.

The chain joins TRBV6-1 to TRBJ1-4, with a possible D match to TRBD1 (5 bases). Germline values: CDR1 MNHNS, CDR2 SASEGT. There are 14 residues in the CDR3. Trimming left V 6 bases short and J 8 bases short, with 16 bases between. This CDR3 reads CASRGRQSWEKLFF. CDR3 nucleotides: TGTGCCAGCAGGGGTAGACAGTCGTGGGAAAAACTGTTTTTT.

The V and J genes are TRBV7-6 and TRBJ2-3, with 10 bases aligning to TRBD2. The CDR3 is made up of 16 amino acids. The V segment lost 1 base and the J segment 1 base; nucleotides outside the gene matches: 2. CDR1 SGHVS and CDR2 FNYEAQ come from the germline V gene. The CDR3 sequence is CASSLGLAGGTDTQYF. CDR3 coding DNA: TGTGCCAGCAGCTTAGGCCTAGCGGGGGGCACAGATACGCAGTATTTT.

The chain has TRBV7-6 and TRBJ2-1; unclear D gene. Germline CDR1 and CDR2: SGHVS and FNYEAQ. V was cut by 1 base and J by 6 bases, with 10 bases left in between. The CDR3 has 14 residues. CDR3 nucleotide sequence: TGTGCCAGCAGCTTAGAGGCCGGGTTCAATGAGCAGTTCTTC. Translating gives CASSLEAGFNEQFF.

The chain is built from TRBV5-4 and TRBJ1-5; tentatively, D is TRBD1 (5 bases). Per germline, CDR1 SGHNT and CDR2 YYREEE (reference sequence). The CDR3 is made up of 13 amino acids. V lost 4 bases, J lost 9 bases, and 14 bases lay in between. The CDR3 region is CASSPGVRAPQHF. The DNA of the CDR3 is TGTGCCAGCAGCCCGGGGGTGAGGGCGCCCCAGCATTTT.

V is TRBV7-2 and J is TRBJ1-6, with a weak D call TRBD1 (6 bases). V was pared by 5 bases and J by 10 bases, with 18 bases between. Germline CDR1 is SGHTA and CDR2 is FQGNSA. The CDR3 has 15 residues. The CDR3 is CASSPQGGVGSPLHF. The CDR3 nucleotides are TGTGCCAGCAGCCCACAGGGAGGGGTAGGGTCACCCCTCCACTTT.

The chain carries TRBV5-1 and TRBJ1-1; D possibly corresponds to TRBD1 (6 bases). CDR1 and CDR2 (germline): SGHRS, YFSETQ. This CDR3 is 15 amino acids long. V was clipped by 6 bases and J by 0 bases, with 15 bases between them. The CDR3 DNA reads as TGCGCCAGCACGACCAGGGGTCCCATGAACACTGAAGCTTTCTTT. It specifies CASTTRGPMNTEAFF.

The rearrangement links TRBV30 to TRBJ2-1, with no clear D. The germline V gene encodes CDR1 GTSNPN and CDR2 SVGIG (reference sequence). Trimming removed 3 bases at V and 0 bases at J, with 12 bases between. The CDR3 contains 15 residues. Here the CDR3 reads CAWRTDHSSYNEQFF. CDR3 in DNA: TGTGCCTGGAGAACAGACCATAGCTCCTACAATGAGCAGTTCTTC. The complete variable domain, with remaining parts taken from reference TRBV30 and TRBJ2-1, reads SQTIHQWPATLVQPVGSPLSLECTVEGTSNPNLYWYRQAAGRGLQLLFYSVGIGQISSEVPQNLSASRPQDRQFILSSKKLLLSDSGFYLCAWRTDHSSYNEQFFGPGTRLTVL.

This clone has a single count. The CDR3 nucleotides are TGTGCCAGCAGCTTGGAGGGGGGGCGAGAGACCCAGTACTTC. It encodes CASSLEGGRETQYF. The V call is TRBV5-6, the J call TRBJ2-5; tentative D call: TRBD2 (7 bases). This CDR3 is 14 amino acids long. The V and J ends lost 0 bases and 4 bases respectively, with 10 bases between them. Per germline, CDR1 SGHDT and CDR2 YYEEEE.

This clone was detected a few times. This rearrangement joins TRBV23-1 to TRBJ1-1, with 9 nucleotides matching TRBD1. TRBV23-1 is known as an ORF, though its function is uncertain. The V segment lost 0 bases and the J segment 8 bases; nucleotides outside the gene matches: 10. The CDR3 sequence is 16 residues long. The DNA of the CDR3 is TGCGCCAGCAGTCAATCCGTCCCGGGACAGGGACAGGAAGCTTTCTTT. Its translation is CASSQSVPGQGQEAFF.